What follows are 14 T cell receptor beta chains derived from one specimen sequenced in a study of blood T cell repertoires in COVID-19. The data were produced by immunoSEQ multiplex PCR, yet TCRdb's version contains in-frame clones alone and is incomplete. The sample carries roughly 200,000 clones, 84% recorded once. The sequenced sample consisted of PBMCs or T cells enriched from blood (not recorded which). The receptors derive from a woman between 25 and 40 years old who had been exposed to COVID-19.

The rearrangement links TRBV11-3 to TRBJ2-7, with a possible D match to TRBD1 (5 bases). The V end was cut by 0 bases, the J end by 4 bases, with 10 bases between. CDR1 is SGHNT and CDR2 is YENEEA in the germline V gene. The length of the CDR3 is 14 residues. DNA of the CDR3: TGTGCCAGCAGCTTAGAGGGCAGGGTATACGAGCAGTACTTC. It translates to CASSLEGRVYEQYF.

Here the CDR3 DNA reads TGTGCCAGCAGCTTAACACTAGCCCACAATGAGCAGTTCTTC. Its protein product is CASSLTLAHNEQFF. The chain is built from TRBV7-3 and TRBJ2-1; perhaps TRBD2 as D (6 bases). CDR1 and CDR2 (germline): SGHTA, FQGTGA. V lost 0 bases and J 5 bases, leaving 8 bases between the germline ends. The CDR3 sequence is 14 residues long.

The V call is TRBV12-3 or TRBV12-4, the J call TRBJ2-7; possibly TRBD2 for D (6 bases). CDR3 length equals 12 residues. Trimming left V 8 bases short and J 3 bases short, with 11 bases between. The CDR3 nucleotides are TGTGCCAGCGACCAGGGAGGCTACGAGCAGTACTTC. Translated, it gives CASDQGGYEQYF.

The chain joins TRBV30 to TRBJ2-7; 8 bases match TRBD1. The CDR3 length is 14 residues. V dropped 0 bases and J dropped 2; count of bases not matched to a gene: 3. Germline assignment: CDR1 GTSNPN and CDR2 SVGIG (reference sequence). The CDR3 loop is CAWSVRTGTYEQYF. The CDR3 DNA follows: TGTGCCTGGAGTGTAAGGACAGGGACCTACGAGCAGTACTTC.

The chain couples TRBV19 to TRBJ1-2; D remains ambiguous. The V gene's germline CDR1 is LNHDA and CDR2 SQIVND (reference sequence). The ends were cut back, 0 bases at V and 7 bases at J, with 15 bases in the middle. This CDR3 has 15 residues. The CDR3 DNA reads as TGTGCCAGTAGTATAGATCAATTCCAACGGGGTGGCTACACCTTC. It specifies CASSIDQFQRGGYTF.

CDR3 nucleotides: TGTGCCAGCAGCGGGACTCTCAAAGATGAGACCCAGTACTTC. Translating it yields CASSGTLKDETQYF. The chain joins TRBV2 to TRBJ2-5; maybe TRBD2 (6 bases). The CDR3 spans 14 residues. Germline assignment: CDR1 SNHLY and CDR2 FYNNEI. Trimming left V 6 bases short and J 5 bases short, with 16 bases between.

The table lists this clone with a count of one. This chain joins TRBV7-9 and TRBJ1-1, with D possibly matching TRBD1 (5 bases). The germline V gene has CDR1 SEHNR and CDR2 FQNEAQ (reference sequence). The CDR3 extends over 13 amino acids. V was shortened by 5 bases and J by 6 bases, with 13 bases between the two germline ends. This CDR3 reads CASSQGREAEAFF. As DNA, the CDR3 is TGTGCCAGCAGCCAGGGCAGGGAGGCTGAAGCTTTCTTT.

This chain joins TRBV25-1 and TRBJ2-5; a weak D match, TRBD2 (6 bases). The CDR3 runs 13 residues. Trimming pared 5 bases from V and 7 bases from J, leaving 14 bases between. The germline CDR1 and CDR2 sequences are MGHDK and SYGVNS. CDR3 nucleotide sequence: TGTGCCAGCAGTACGGCTAGCGTTCGGACCCAGTACTTC. Translating it yields CASSTASVRTQYF.

This rearrangement joins TRBV5-1 to TRBJ2-7; 7 positions match TRBD1. The CDR3 has 14 amino acids. V shed 1 base, J shed 7 bases, and the junction held 8 bases outside the gene matches. The germline gives CDR1 SGHRS, CDR2 YFSETQ. In DNA form, the CDR3 reads TGCGCCAGCAGCTTGCAGGGGGACAAGGTAGAGCAGTACTTC. The encoded protein is CASSLQGDKVEQYF.

This clone was counted a single time. The V and J genes are TRBV6-5 and TRBJ1-2; 7 bases line up with TRBD1. Looked up from germline, CDR1 is MNHEY and CDR2 is SVGAGI. V shed 6 bases and J 6 bases; nucleotides not matched to a gene: 7. The CDR3 has 13 residues. The CDR3 coding sequence is TGTGCCAGCAGCCTACGGGACAGCAATGGCTACACCTTC. Translating gives CASSLRDSNGYTF.

The J gene is TRBJ1-1, the V gene TRBV27; tentative D call: TRBD1 (5 bases). Germline loops: CDR1 MNHEY, CDR2 SMNVEV (reference sequence). The CDR3 sequence is 14 residues long. Trimming took 3 bases from V and 6 from J, leaving 14 bases between them. CDR3 residues: CASSFGGGGPEAFF. CDR3 in DNA: TGTGCCAGCAGTTTCGGGGGGGGAGGGCCTGAAGCTTTCTTT.

The CDR3 loop is CASSSSSSSSYEQYF. CDR3 sequence (DNA): TGTGCCAGCAGTTCCAGTAGCTCAAGCTCCTACGAGCAGTACTTC. The chain carries TRBV28 and TRBJ2-7; D is unresolved. The CDR3 covers 15 residues. V lost 4 bases to trimming and J lost 0 bases, with 13 bases between them. Germline values: CDR1 MDHEN, CDR2 SYDVKM.

The V and J genes are TRBV7-7 and TRBJ1-6, with TRBD1 as a possible D gene (6 bases). Per germline, CDR1 SSHAT and CDR2 FNYEAQ (reference sequence). The CDR3 totals 15 residues. Trimming pared 5 bases from V and 9 bases from J, leaving 17 bases between. CDR3 nucleotide sequence: TGTGCCAGCAGCCAAAACACAGGGCTGGGTTCACCCCTCCACTTT. Translation: CASSQNTGLGSPLHF.

The gene calls are TRBV3-1 (or the pseudogene TRBV3-2) and TRBJ2-2, with 8 bases fitting TRBD1. Germline V gene data show CDR1 as LGHDT and CDR2 as YNNKEL (reference sequence). The junction had 10 bases not matched to a gene; V was cut back by 10 bases and J by 3 bases. This CDR3 comprises 15 residues. CDR3: CAIQGAPCHTGELFF. CDR3 nucleotide sequence: TGTGCCATCCAGGGGGCGCCGTGCCACACCGGGGAGCTGTTTTTT.